What follows are 15 T cell receptor beta chains derived from one specimen sequenced in a study of blood T cells in healthy people across ages. A J-beta primer mix and a sample-barcoded 5' primer were used in a second PCR of about 6 to 12 cycles. TCRdb processed the 5' RACE reads anew with MiXCR; each CDR3 protein has one entry. The sample lists over 600,000 distinct CDR3 sequences, more than 55% occurring once. The sample consisted of blood. Receptors originate from a man aged 35 to 55 in good health.

This clonotype was detected a few times. In DNA form, the CDR3 reads TGCGCCAGCAGCCGTTTCGGACTCGACCACACAGATACGCAGTATTTT. This codes for CASSRFGLDHTDTQYF. This chain links TRBV5-1 with TRBJ2-3, with D possibly being TRBD2 (5 bases). The CDR3 sequence is 16 residues long. Germline V gives CDR1 SGHRS, CDR2 YFSETQ. V was clipped by 4 bases and J by 2 bases, with 17 bases between them.

This clonotype appeared a few times. The chain joins TRBV29-1 to TRBJ2-5; 9 bases agree with TRBD1. This CDR3 contains 14 residues. The junction had 9 bases not matched to a gene; V was cut back by 6 bases and J by 4 bases. In germline, CDR1 is SQVTM, CDR2 ANQGSEA. CDR3 coding DNA: TGCAGCGTATCGCCGAACAGGGGGCGAGAGACCCAGTACTTC. It yields the protein CSVSPNRGRETQYF.

The rearrangement links TRBV12-3 or TRBV12-4 to TRBJ2-3; tentative D call: TRBD2 (5 bases). V lost 2 bases and J lost 0, with 18 bases in between. The CDR3 is 18 residues long. CDR3 sequence reads: CASSLTGSVGVSTDTQYF. The CDR3, as DNA: TGTGCCAGCAGTTTAACGGGATCGGTCGGGGTTAGCACAGATACGCAGTATTTT.

To note about this clonotype: One end of the junction does not line up with germline, which may come from a read error. The gene calls are TRBV6-5 and TRBJ1-1, with D hard to call. The germline V gene encodes CDR1 MNHEY and CDR2 SVGAGI. This CDR3 region has 15 residues. The CDR3 DNA reads TGTACCAGCAGTTACTCAATGCGAGGAAGAGGTGACGCTTTCTTT. Translating gives CTSSYSMRGRGDAFF.

V usage is TRBV27 and J usage is TRBJ1-2, with TRBD1 as a possible D gene (5 bases). This CDR3 is 15 amino acids long. Per germline, CDR1 MNHEY and CDR2 SMNVEV (reference sequence). Trimming removed 6 bases at V and 8 bases at J, with 22 bases between. The CDR3 loop is CASSSYLGHPGGYTF. The CDR3 DNA reads TGTGCCAGCAGCTCGTATCTTGGACATCCCGGGGGCTACACCTTC.

J is TRBJ2-1 and V is TRBV20-1, with 8 bases fitting TRBD2. Germline V gives CDR1 DFQATT, CDR2 SNEGSKA (reference sequence). The CDR3 contains 17 residues. J gave up 3 bases and V 3 bases, and 13 bases lay outside the gene matches. In DNA, the CDR3 is TGCAGTGCTAGGTTCTTCCTCCGGGAGGGTTACTACAATGAGCAGTTCTTC. This translates into CSARFFLREGYYNEQFF.

The chain joins TRBV20-1 to TRBJ2-3; 7 nucleotides match TRBD2. Trimming cost V 0 bases and J 8 bases; bases outside gene matches: 8. Germline V gene sequence: CDR1 DFQATT, CDR2 SNEGSKA (reference sequence). The CDR3 consists of 14 residues. The CDR3 DNA reads as TGCAGTGCTAGAGATGGCCTAGCGGAGATTACGCAGTATTTT. Protein product: CSARDGLAEITQYF.

J is TRBJ1-1 and V is TRBV15, with D hard to call. V lost 8 bases, J lost 1 base, and 11 bases lay in between. Germline V CDR1 and CDR2: LNHNV, YYDKDF (reference sequence). CDR3 size: 13 residues. CDR3 DNA: TGTGCCACCCGTGGGTGGGGGAACACTGAAGCTTTCTTT. It is translated as CATRGWGNTEAFF.

This chain links TRBV5-1 with TRBJ2-5, with a weak D call TRBD2 (5 bases). From germline, CDR1 is SGHRS and CDR2 YFSETQ. The CDR3 runs to 17 residues. V was cut by 0 bases and J by 5 bases, with 20 bases left in between. The chain's CDR3 is CASSLAGPGSVGETQYF. For the CDR3, the DNA is TGCGCCAGCAGCTTGGCCGGTCCGGGATCCGTTGGGGAGACCCAGTACTTC.

The rearrangement joins TRBV10-2 to TRBJ1-4, with 7 bases lining up with TRBD1. This CDR3 comprises 13 residues. V lost 10 bases and J lost 8; bases outside the gene matches: 10. Germline values: CDR1 WSHSY, CDR2 SAAADI. The CDR3 DNA follows: TGCGCCACTCGGACAGGTTGGGAGGAAAAACTGTTTTTT. Protein product: CATRTGWEEKLFF.

The V and J genes are TRBV7-9 and TRBJ1-4; 8 bases line up with TRBD1. Per germline, CDR1 SEHNR and CDR2 FQNEAQ (reference sequence). V dropped 0 bases and J dropped 4; count of bases not matched to a gene: 7. This CDR3 region has 17 residues. The CDR3 sequence is CASSLASRGPLNEKLFF. CDR3 sequence (DNA): TGTGCCAGCAGCTTAGCGTCCAGGGGGCCTCTTAATGAAAAACTGTTTTTT.

The gene calls are TRBV29-1 and TRBJ2-1, with a possible D match to TRBD1 (6 bases). Germline V gene data show CDR1 as SQVTM and CDR2 as ANQGSEA. CDR3 length: 14 amino acids. V lost 5 bases, J lost 0 bases, and 11 bases lay in between. The CDR3 loop is CSVSVGGSYNEQFF. The CDR3, as DNA: TGCAGCGTTTCTGTAGGGGGCTCCTACAATGAGCAGTTCTTC.

The genes are TRBV10-3 and TRBJ2-3; 7 nucleotides line up with TRBD1. The CDR3 consists of 18 residues. Losses at the gene ends were 4 bases for V and 7 bases for J; bases not matched to a gene: 20. Germline values: CDR1 ENHRY, CDR2 SYGVKD. CDR3 residues: CAISGIRDSNSGENTQYF. CDR3 coding DNA: TGTGCCATCAGTGGGATCCGGGACAGCAACTCTGGGGAGAATACGCAGTATTTT.

This clonotype occurred once. The junction shows a germline mismatch at one end, possibly a read error. DNA for the CDR3: TGTGCCGCCAGTGATGGGGGGACAGGGAACTATGGCTACACCTTC. It codes for CAASDGGTGNYGYTF. The chain joins TRBV24-1 to TRBJ1-2, with 9 bases fitting TRBD1. CDR3 length equals 15 residues. The V gene's germline CDR1 is KGHDR and CDR2 SFDVKD.

A single count supports this clonotype. V is TRBV6-6 and J is TRBJ1-1, with TRBD1 matching over 8 bases. Germline CDR1 and CDR2: MNHNY and SVGAGI (reference sequence). The CDR3 is 15 residues long. With 5 bases clipped from V and 6 bases from J, the junction kept 11 bases outside the gene matches. CDR3 amino acids: CASSPPRTGRPEAFF. The CDR3, as DNA: TGTGCCAGCAGTCCCCCTCGGACAGGGAGGCCTGAAGCTTTCTTT.